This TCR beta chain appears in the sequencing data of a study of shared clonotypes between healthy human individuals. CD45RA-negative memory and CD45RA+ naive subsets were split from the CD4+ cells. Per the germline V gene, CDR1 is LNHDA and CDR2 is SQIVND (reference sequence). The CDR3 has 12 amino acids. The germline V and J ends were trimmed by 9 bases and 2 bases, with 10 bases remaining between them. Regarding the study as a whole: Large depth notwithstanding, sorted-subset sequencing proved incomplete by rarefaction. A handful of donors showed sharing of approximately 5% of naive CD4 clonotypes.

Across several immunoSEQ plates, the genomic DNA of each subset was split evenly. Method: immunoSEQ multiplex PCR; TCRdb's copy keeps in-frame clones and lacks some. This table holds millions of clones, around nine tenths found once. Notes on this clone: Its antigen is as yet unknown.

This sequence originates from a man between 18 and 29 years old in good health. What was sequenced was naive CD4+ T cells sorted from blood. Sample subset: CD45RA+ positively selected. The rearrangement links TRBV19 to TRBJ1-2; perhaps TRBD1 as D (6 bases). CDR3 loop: CASDTGNYGYTF. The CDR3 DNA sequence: TGTGCCAGCGACACAGGGAACTATGGCTACACCTTC.